These T cell receptor beta chains were read from a single sample in a study of T cells in Graves' hyperthyroidism and ophthalmopathy. In TCRdb, the multiplex PCR reads were re-called with MiXCR into one record per CDR3 protein. The profile shows hundreds of thousands of distinct CDR3 sequences, more than 11% of them singletons. Sequenced: blood. Source of these receptors: a woman in her twenties or thirties with Graves' hyperthyroidism that later progressed to Graves' ophthalmopathy. Each CDR3 is given with its conserved first and last residue. A D gene is named only where the DNA matches it firmly. Some rows mark clone size as missing; the rest say once, few, many or name a class of expanded clone.

clone_size j_call v_call d_call cdr3_aa cdr3_nt
many TRBJ1-1 TRBV7-2 . CASSLYSGEYTEAFF TGTGCCAGCAGCTTATACTCGGGGGAATACACTGAAGCTTTCTTT
many TRBJ2-1 TRBV6-1 . CASRSRSGSYNEQFF TGTGCCAGCAGGTCTAGGAGCGGTTCCTACAATGAGCAGTTCTTC
many TRBJ1-4 TRBV30 . CAWSSPGSPREEKLFF TGTGCCTGGAGTTCTCCGGGTTCTCCGCGGGAGGAAAAACTGTTTTTT
many TRBJ1-2 TRBV2 TRBD1 CASGRNRGGNYGYTF TGTGCCAGCGGCAGGAACAGGGGTGGCAACTATGGCTACACCTTC
. TRBJ2-5 TRBV2 TRBD2 CASSQPPGVGGRGRLVETQYF TGTGCCAGCAGCCAACCACCGGGGGTTGGCGGGAGAGGCCGACTTGTAGAGACCCAGTACTTC
few TRBJ2-1 TRBV20-1 . CSASRRNYNEQFF TGCAGTGCTAGTAGGCGGAACTACAATGAGCAGTTCTTC
few TRBJ2-6 TRBV18 . CASSPETSGANVLTF TGTGCCAGCTCACCAGAGACTTCTGGGGCCAACGTCCTGACTTTC
once TRBJ2-4 TRBV9 TRBD1 CASSGQTGQGKNIQYF TGTGCCAGCAGCGGACAAACGGGACAGGGGAAAAACATTCAGTACTTC
. TRBJ1-4 TRBV7-9 TRBD1 CASSLWTGGDEKLFF TGTGCCAGCAGCTTATGGACAGGGGGAGATGAAAAACTGTTTTTT
many TRBJ2-1 TRBV11-2 . CASSQPGDSFGRREQFF TGTGCCAGCAGTCAACCGGGGGACTCTTTTGGGAGGAGGGAGCAGTTCTTC
few TRBJ2-1 TRBV4-3 . CASSQESGGAPYNEQFF TGCGCCAGCAGCCAAGAGTCGGGCGGGGCTCCCTACAATGAGCAGTTCTTC
few TRBJ2-7 TRBV13 . CASSFVGATEQYF TGTGCCAGCAGCTTCGTAGGTGCTACCGAGCAGTACTTC
many TRBJ1-4 TRBV24-1 . CATSDFQCGTTRKDEKLFF TGTGCCACCAGTGATTTCCAGTGTGGGACAACGAGGAAGGATGAAAAACTGTTTTTT
many TRBJ2-2 TRBV18 TRBD1 CASSPRDSGTGELFF TGTGCCAGCTCACCAAGGGACAGTGGCACCGGGGAGCTGTTTTTT
. TRBJ2-3 TRBV7-9 TRBD2 CATGRPDTQYF TGTGCCACCGGGAGGCCTGATACGCAGTATTTT
many TRBJ2-7 TRBV3-1 . CASSQDHLGGQQYF TGTGCCAGCAGCCAAGATCACCTGGGGGGCCAGCAGTACTTC
many TRBJ2-4 TRBV29-1 . CSVEGLLAKNIQYF TGCAGCGTTGAAGGTTTACTAGCCAAAAACATTCAGTACTTC
. TRBJ2-5 TRBV6-1 TRBD1 CASSAGTGELETQYF TGTGCCAGCAGTGCCGGGACAGGGGAGTTGGAGACCCAGTACTTC
. TRBJ1-1 TRBV27 . CASSLGRPTEAFF TGTGCCAGCAGTTTAGGGCGGCCCACTGAAGCTTTCTTT
. TRBJ2-5 TRBV14 . CASSQAPSSIGETQYF TGTGCCAGCAGCCAAGCACCTAGCAGCATAGGCGAGACCCAGTACTTC
many TRBJ2-7 TRBV2 . CASSWPGAYEQYF TGTGCCAGCAGTTGGCCGGGGGCCTACGAGCAGTACTTC
many TRBJ1-6 TRBV11-3 . CASSLARAANSPLHF TGTGCCAGCAGCTTAGCGAGGGCCGCAAATTCACCCCTCCACTTT
few TRBJ2-5 TRBV5-5 . CASSLALGSETQYF TGTGCCAGCAGCTTGGCCCTAGGATCAGAGACCCAGTACTTC
many TRBJ1-5 TRBV6-2/TRBV6-3 . CASSYPIRGQPQHF TGTGCCAGCAGTTACCCGATTCGGGGTCAGCCCCAGCATTTT
. TRBJ2-1 TRBV7-9 TRBD2 CASSSRTSGSPAHEQFF TGTGCCAGCAGCTCCCGGACTAGCGGGAGTCCCGCACATGAGCAGTTCTTC
few TRBJ2-2 TRBV12-3/TRBV12-4 . CASRGLEFAGELLF TGTGCCAGCAGAGGATTAGAATTCGCCGGGGAGCTGCTTTTT
. TRBJ2-5 TRBV5-1 . CASSLEVGQTQYF TGCGCCAGCAGCTTGGAAGTGGGACAGACCCAGTACTTC
many TRBJ2-5 TRBV7-8 . CASSSMGGLETQYF TGTGCCAGCAGCTCCATGGGGGGCCTGGAGACCCAGTACTTC
many TRBJ2-2 TRBV19 TRBD1 CASKGTGATGELFF TGTGCCTCAAAAGGGACAGGTGCCACCGGGGAGCTGTTTTTT
many TRBJ2-1 TRBV3-1 TRBD2 CASGLAANNEQFF TGTGCCAGCGGACTAGCGGCAAACAATGAGCAGTTCTTC
many TRBJ2-3 TRBV2 . CASKERATTDTQYF TGTGCCAGCAAGGAACGGGCCACCACAGATACGCAGTATTTT
few TRBJ2-3 TRBV5-5 . CASSLGLQDTDTQYF TGTGCCAGCAGCTTGGGGCTGCAGGACACAGATACGCAGTATTTT
. TRBJ2-2 TRBV28 . CASTPGSAGELFF TGTGCCAGCACCCCGGGGAGTGCCGGGGAGCTGTTTTTT
many TRBJ2-1 TRBV28 . CASGSPGREQFF TGTGCCAGCGGCTCGCCGGGACGGGAGCAGTTCTTC
many TRBJ1-5 TRBV29-1 . CSVRVGAGNQPQHF TGCAGCGTTAGAGTAGGGGCAGGCAATCAGCCCCAGCATTTT
many TRBJ1-2 TRBV6-6 TRBD1 CASSYSGSPEARGIGYTF TGTGCCAGCAGTTACTCGGGCAGCCCGGAGGCCAGGGGGATTGGCTACACCTTC
. TRBJ2-5 TRBV5-1 TRBD2 CASSLGTSSLQETQYF TGTGCCAGCAGCTTGGGGACTAGCAGCCTCCAAGAGACCCAGTACTTC
many TRBJ2-1 TRBV11-2 . CASSLQTYNEQFF TGTGCCAGCAGCTTACAAACTTACAATGAGCAGTTCTTC
many TRBJ1-2 TRBV6-1 . CASRNFGGDGYGYTF TGTGCCAGCAGGAACTTTGGGGGGGATGGGTATGGCTACACCTTC
many TRBJ2-2 TRBV11-3 TRBD1 CASKGQETGELFF TGTGCCAGCAAAGGACAGGAGACCGGGGAGCTGTTTTTT
. TRBJ2-2 TRBV4-1 . CASSQDPVPEAGELFF TGCGCCAGCAGCCAAGACCCGGTCCCCGAGGCCGGGGAGCTGTTTTTT
. TRBJ2-1 TRBV29-1 . CSVEPRRHEQFF TGCAGCGTTGAACCCAGACGCCATGAGCAGTTCTTC
many TRBJ2-7 TRBV11-2 . CATTVGSSSYEQYF TGTGCCACCACCGTTGGCTCGAGCTCCTACGAGCAGTACTTC
many TRBJ2-7 TRBV7-9 . CASSLRGDSSYEQYF TGTGCCAGCAGCTTACGGGGAGACAGTTCCTACGAGCAGTACTTC
many TRBJ2-1 TRBV5-1 . CASSGGQRSSYNEQFF TGCGCCAGCAGCGGGGGGCAGCGATCCTCCTACAATGAGCAGTTCTTC
. TRBJ2-2 TRBV19 TRBD2 CASFHSGRALTGELFF TGTGCCAGTTTTCACAGCGGGAGGGCCCTCACCGGGGAGCTGTTTTTT
many TRBJ1-1 TRBV28 TRBD1 CASSPRLRDSTTEAFF TGTGCCAGCAGCCCCAGGTTGCGGGACAGTACGACTGAAGCTTTCTTT
. TRBJ2-7 TRBV27 TRBD1 CASSFRGRGEQYF TGTGCCAGCAGTTTCAGGGGGCGAGGCGAGCAGTACTTC
many TRBJ1-2 TRBV28 . CASSPDRTYGYTF TGTGCCAGCAGCCCAGACAGAACCTATGGCTACACCTTC
many TRBJ1-4 TRBV28 . CASSSSGQGRSNEKLFF .
few TRBJ2-2 TRBV7-9 TRBD1 CASSPPGQAANTGELFF TGTGCCAGCAGCCCCCCGGGACAGGCTGCGAACACCGGGGAGCTGTTTTTT
many TRBJ1-1 TRBV12-3/TRBV12-4 TRBD1 CASNREPGQGWGTEAFF TGTGCCAGCAATCGGGAGCCGGGACAGGGGTGGGGGACTGAAGCTTTCTTT
many TRBJ2-7 TRBV12-3/TRBV12-4 . CASSNRHIRHEQYF TGTGCCAGCAGTAACAGACATATTCGTCACGAGCAGTACTTC
few TRBJ1-6 TRBV11-3 TRBD1 CASSYRTGLNSPLHF TGTGCCAGCAGCTACCGGACAGGCCTTAATTCACCCCTCCACTTT
. TRBJ2-3 TRBV9 . CASSGATSTDTQYF TGTGCCAGCAGCGGGGCGACTAGCACAGATACGCAGTATTTT
many TRBJ2-2 TRBV5-1 . CASSLASTANTGELFF TGCGCCAGCAGCTTAGCTTCAACCGCAAACACCGGGGAGCTGTTTTTT